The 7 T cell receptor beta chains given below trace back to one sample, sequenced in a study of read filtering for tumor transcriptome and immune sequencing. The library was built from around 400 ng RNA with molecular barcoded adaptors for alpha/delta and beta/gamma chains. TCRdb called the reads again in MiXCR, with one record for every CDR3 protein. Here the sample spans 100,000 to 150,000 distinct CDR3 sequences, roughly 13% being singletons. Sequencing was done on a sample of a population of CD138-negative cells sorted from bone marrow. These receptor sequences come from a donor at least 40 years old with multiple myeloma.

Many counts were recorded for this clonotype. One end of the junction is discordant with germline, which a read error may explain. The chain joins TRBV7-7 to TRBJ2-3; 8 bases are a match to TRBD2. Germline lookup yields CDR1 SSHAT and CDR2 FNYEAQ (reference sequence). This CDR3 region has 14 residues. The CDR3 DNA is TGTGCTAGCAGCTTGGGACTAGAAGGGGATACGCAGTATTTT. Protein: CASSLGLEGDTQYF.

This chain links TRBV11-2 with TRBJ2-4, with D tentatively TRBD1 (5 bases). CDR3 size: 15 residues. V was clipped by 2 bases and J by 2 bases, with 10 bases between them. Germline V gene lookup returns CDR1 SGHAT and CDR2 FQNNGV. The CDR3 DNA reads TGTGCCAGCAGCTTATCTCCAGGGACCAAAAACATTCAGTACTTC. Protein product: CASSLSPGTKNIQYF.

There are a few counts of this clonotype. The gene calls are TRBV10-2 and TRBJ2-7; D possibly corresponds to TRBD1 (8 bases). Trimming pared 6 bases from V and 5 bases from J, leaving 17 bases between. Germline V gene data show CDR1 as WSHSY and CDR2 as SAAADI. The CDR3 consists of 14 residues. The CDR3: CASRGTGGDDEQYF. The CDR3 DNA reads TGCGCCAGCAGGGGAACAGGGGGGGACGACGAGCAGTACTTC.

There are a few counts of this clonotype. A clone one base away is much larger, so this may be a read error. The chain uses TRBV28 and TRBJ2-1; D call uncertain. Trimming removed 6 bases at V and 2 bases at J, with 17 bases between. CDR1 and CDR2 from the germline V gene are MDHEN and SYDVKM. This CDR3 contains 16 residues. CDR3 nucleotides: TGTGCCAGCAGGTCCCCCCGAGGCCTCCCCTACAATGAGCAGTTCTTC. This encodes CASRSPRGLPYNEQFF.

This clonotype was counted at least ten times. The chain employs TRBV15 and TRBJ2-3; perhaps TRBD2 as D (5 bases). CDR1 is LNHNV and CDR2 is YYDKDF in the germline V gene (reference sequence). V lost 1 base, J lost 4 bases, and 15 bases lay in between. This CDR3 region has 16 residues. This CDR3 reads CATSRGRRRSADTQYF. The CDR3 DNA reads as TGTGCCACCAGCAGAGGAAGGAGGCGGAGCGCAGATACGCAGTATTTT.

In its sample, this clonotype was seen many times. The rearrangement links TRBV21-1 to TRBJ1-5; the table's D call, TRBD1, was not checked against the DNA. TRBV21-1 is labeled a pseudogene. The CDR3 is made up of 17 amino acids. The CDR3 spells CASPPSECGRGNQPQHF. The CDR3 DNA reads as TGTGCCAGCCCCCCATCGGAATGCGGGCGTGGCAATCAGCCCCAGCATTTT.

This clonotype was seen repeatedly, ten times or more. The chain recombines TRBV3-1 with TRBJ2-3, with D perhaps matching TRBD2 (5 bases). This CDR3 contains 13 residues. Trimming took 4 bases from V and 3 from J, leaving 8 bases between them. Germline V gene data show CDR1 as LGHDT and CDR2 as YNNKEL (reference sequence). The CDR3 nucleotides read TGTGCCAGCAGCCGTGGACTGACAGATACGCAGTATTTT. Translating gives CASSRGLTDTQYF.